Below are 20 T cell receptor beta chains sequenced from a single sample in a study of cytomegalovirus exposure and HLA in healthy donors. Profiled with immunoSEQ multiplex PCR; TCRdb holds only in-frame clones, not every one. The sample contains about 190,000 clones, about four fifths of which appear only once. The material sequenced was PBMCs. The receptors were gathered from a woman in her late teens or twenties in good health and CMV-seropositive.

This chain links TRBV7-3 with TRBJ2-1, with TRBD1 matching 10 bases. Per the germline V gene, CDR1 is SGHTA and CDR2 is FQGTGA. This CDR3 region has 15 residues. The J segment lost 9 bases and the V segment lost 5 bases, leaving 10 bases of the junction unmatched. The CDR3 bases are TGTGCCAGCAGCCGTCAAGGGGACAGGGGTTTTGAGCAGTTCTTC. Protein product: CASSRQGDRGFEQFF.

J is TRBJ2-5 and V is TRBV6-1, with D possibly TRBD1 on 5 matching bases. Germline loops: CDR1 MNHNS, CDR2 SASEGT. This CDR3 comprises 14 residues. The V end was cut by 7 bases, the J end by 5 bases, with 17 bases between. This CDR3 reads CASNTGTFLETQYF. The CDR3 nucleotides are TGTGCCAGCAATACAGGAACCTTTCTTGAGACCCAGTACTTC.

The rearrangement links TRBV10-2 to TRBJ1-3; D unclear. This CDR3 is 16 amino acids long. Trimming removed 3 bases from V and 0 bases from J, with 12 bases in between. Germline V gene sequence: CDR1 WSHSY, CDR2 SAAADI. CDR3 nucleotides: TGCGCCAGCAGTGACGCGGCGGTGCACTCTGGAAACACCATATATTTT. Translating gives CASSDAAVHSGNTIYF.

This clone was observed a single time. The chain employs TRBV7-8 and TRBJ1-1; 8 nucleotides align to TRBD1. There are 14 residues in the CDR3. V lost 3 bases to trimming and J lost 5 bases; unmatched junction nucleotides: 5. Germline CDR1 and CDR2: SGHVS and FQNEAQ. The DNA for the CDR3 is TGTGCCAGCAGCTTTGACAGGGGTGGGACTGAAGCTTTCTTT. Its protein product is CASSFDRGGTEAFF.

The rearrangement links TRBV27 to TRBJ1-2; 7 positions agree with TRBD1. J lost 2 bases, V lost 6 bases, and 6 bases had no gene match. CDR1 is MNHEY and CDR2 is SMNVEV in the germline V gene (reference sequence). This CDR3 comprises 14 residues. The CDR3 is CASSRSGQNYGYTF. As DNA, the CDR3 is TGTGCCAGCAGCCGATCGGGACAGAACTATGGCTACACCTTC.

The V and J genes are TRBV7-2 and TRBJ2-3; a possible D gene is TRBD1 (5 bases). V lost 2 bases and J 12 bases, leaving 12 bases between the germline ends. Germline assignment: CDR1 SGHTA and CDR2 FQGNSA. This CDR3 is 12 amino acids long. Here the CDR3 reads CASSLQHRSQYF. The CDR3 nucleotides are TGTGCCAGCAGCTTACAACACAGGTCTCAGTATTTT.

The rearrangement links TRBV4-1 to TRBJ1-4; D not certain. CDR1 and CDR2 from the germline V gene are MGHRA and YSYEKL. The CDR3 is 15 amino acids. V lost 4 bases and J lost 5, with 14 bases in between. The CDR3 loop reads CASSRQVTVNEKLFF. Here the CDR3 DNA reads TGCGCCAGCAGCCGCCAAGTAACAGTAAATGAAAAACTGTTTTTT.

This chain joins TRBV5-1 and TRBJ1-2; 8 positions agree with TRBD1. V shed 5 bases, J shed 2 bases, and the junction held 11 bases outside the gene matches. This CDR3 has 16 amino acids. CDR1 SGHRS and CDR2 YFSETQ come from the germline V gene. In DNA, the CDR3 is TGCGCCAGCAGACCCCTAGGACAGGGAGTAAACTATGGCTACACCTTC. Its translation is CASRPLGQGVNYGYTF. Full variable domain (outside the CDR3, taken from reference TRBV5-1 and TRBJ1-2): KAGVTQTPRYLIKTRGQQVTLSCSPISGHRSVSWYQQTPGQGLQFLFEYFSETQRNKGNFPGRFSGRQFSNSRSEMNVSTLELGDSALYLCASRPLGQGVNYGYTFGSGTRLTVV.

CDR3 DNA: TGTGCCAGCAGCGTAACCGGGACATCACCTACGCAGTATTTT. It specifies CASSVTGTSPTQYF. The genes are TRBV9 and TRBJ2-3, with D tentatively TRBD1 (6 bases). CDR3 size: 14 residues. Germline V gene data show CDR1 as SGDLS and CDR2 as YYNGEE. The germline V and J ends were trimmed by 1 base and 8 bases, with 14 bases remaining between them.

The chain uses TRBV12-5 and TRBJ1-5, with D possibly TRBD1 on 5 matching bases. V was trimmed by 0 bases and J by 2 bases, leaving 17 bases between them. Germline values: CDR1 LGHNT, CDR2 FRNRAP. The length of the CDR3 is 18 residues. As DNA, the CDR3 is TGTGCTAGTGGTTTGGTCTTCCCCAGGGCCTCGGGCAATCAGCCCCAGCATTTT. It encodes CASGLVFPRASGNQPQHF. The full variable domain, its missing parts supplied by reference TRBV12-5 and TRBJ1-5, is DARVTQTPRHKVTEMGQEVTMRCQPILGHNTVFWYRQTMMQGLELLAYFRNRAPLDDSGMPKDRFSAEMPDATLATLKIQPSEPRDSAVYFCASGLVFPRASGNQPQHFGDGTRLSIL.

The chain has TRBV4-1 and TRBJ2-5, with a weak D call TRBD1 (6 bases). This CDR3 comprises 13 residues. Germline values: CDR1 MGHRA, CDR2 YSYEKL. V lost 7 bases to trimming and J lost 2 bases, with 11 bases between them. In nucleotides, the CDR3 is TGCGCCAGCAAGGTGCAGGGGCAAGAGACCCAGTACTTC. It codes for CASKVQGQETQYF.

The gene calls are TRBV7-9 and TRBJ1-2; TRBD1 is a possible D gene (6 bases). Between the trimmed V and J ends, which lost 5 bases and 1 base, there was a span of 14 bases. CDR3 length equals 15 residues. CDR1 and CDR2 from the germline V gene are SEHNR and FQNEAQ (reference sequence). The CDR3: CASSHLIQGNYGYTF. CDR3 nucleotides: TGTGCCAGCAGCCATCTAATACAGGGTAACTATGGCTACACCTTC.

The V gene is TRBV15, the J gene TRBJ1-3; D is perhaps TRBD1 (5 bases). Germline V gene sequence: CDR1 LNHNV, CDR2 YYDKDF (reference sequence). Trimming took off 3 bases at V and 4 bases at J, with 7 bases between the two ends. The CDR3 contains 13 residues. The CDR3 DNA follows: TGTGCCACCAGCAGGGGGCTCGGAAACACCATATATTTT. It specifies CATSRGLGNTIYF.

V is TRBV4-2 and J is TRBJ1-6; 8 nucleotides agree with TRBD1. This CDR3 has 17 residues. With V trimmed by 3 bases and J by 8 bases, 12 bases remained unmatched. Per the germline V gene, CDR1 is LGHNA and CDR2 is YNFKEQ. Here the CDR3 DNA reads TGTGCCAGCAGCCACTACCGAACTGGACAGGGAGATTCACCCCTCCACTTT. The encoded protein is CASSHYRTGQGDSPLHF.

CDR3 in amino acids: CASSVSRAGGGTEAFF. The CDR3 bases are TGTGCCAGCAGCGTATCCCGGGCAGGGGGCGGCACTGAAGCTTTCTTT. V usage is TRBV5-6 and J usage is TRBJ1-1, with 8 bases that match TRBD1. Germline V CDR1 and CDR2: SGHDT, YYEEEE. V was clipped by 4 bases and J by 4 bases; unmatched bases: 12. The CDR3 extends over 16 amino acids.

This clone showed up just once. The CDR3 DNA follows: TGTGCCAGCAGTACCGGACAGGGGGGTCATTATGGCTACACCTTC. Translation: CASSTGQGGHYGYTF. The rearrangement uses TRBV6-1 and TRBJ1-2; 10 bases line up with TRBD1. This CDR3 is built from 15 residues. Trimming cost V 5 bases and J 5 bases; bases outside gene matches: 8. Germline assignment: CDR1 MNHNS and CDR2 SASEGT.

The V and J genes are TRBV5-1 and TRBJ1-2; no definite D call. This CDR3 contains 15 residues. Deletions cut 0 bases from V and 2 bases from J, with 11 bases between. Per the germline V gene, CDR1 is SGHRS and CDR2 is YFSETQ. CDR3 sequence (DNA): TGCGCCAGCAGCTTGGACGGCCGAGGAAACTATGGCTACACCTTC. It codes for CASSLDGRGNYGYTF.

This clone was seen a handful of times. The gene calls are TRBV18 and TRBJ1-1; weak D call: TRBD1 (6 bases). Trimming cost V 6 bases and J 10 bases, with 15 bases left between them. The germline V gene has CDR1 KGHSH and CDR2 LQKENI. The CDR3 totals 12 residues. CDR3 sequence (DNA): TGTGCCAGCTCCCCTGGGGGCCCGGGAGCTTTCTTT. It translates to CASSPGGPGAFF.

The chain has TRBV18 and TRBJ2-2, with a weak D call TRBD2 (5 bases). V was shortened by 1 base and J by 3 bases, with 9 bases between the two germline ends. Germline V gene data show CDR1 as KGHSH and CDR2 as LQKENI. CDR3 length: 15 amino acids. The CDR3 bases are TGTGCCAGCTCACCACAGGACTCCTACACCGGGGAGCTGTTTTTT. Encoded protein: CASSPQDSYTGELFF.

The chain has TRBV5-4 and TRBJ1-1; D possibly corresponds to TRBD1 (5 bases). The CDR3 is 12 amino acids. Germline CDR1 and CDR2: SGHNT and YYREEE (reference sequence). With 3 bases removed from V and 5 bases from J, the gap between germline ends came to 8 bases. The CDR3 DNA reads TGTGCCAGCAGCTCCAGGGAAACTGAAGCTTTCTTT. Residues: CASSSRETEAFF.